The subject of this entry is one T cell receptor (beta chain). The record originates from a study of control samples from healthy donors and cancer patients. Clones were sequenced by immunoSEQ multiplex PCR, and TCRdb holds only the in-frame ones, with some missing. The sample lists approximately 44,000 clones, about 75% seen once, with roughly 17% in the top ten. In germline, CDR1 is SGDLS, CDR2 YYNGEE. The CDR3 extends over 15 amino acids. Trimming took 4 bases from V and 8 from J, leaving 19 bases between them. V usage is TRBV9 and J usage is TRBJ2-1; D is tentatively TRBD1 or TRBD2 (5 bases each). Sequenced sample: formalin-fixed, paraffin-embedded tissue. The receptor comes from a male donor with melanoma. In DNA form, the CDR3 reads TGTGCCAGCAGCTCGAGGGGCGGAGTGGGGGATGAGCAGTTCTTC. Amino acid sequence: CASSSRGGVGDEQFF.